What follows are 23 T cell receptor beta chains derived from one specimen sequenced in a study of blood T cell repertoires in COVID-19. Using immunoSEQ multiplex PCR, the repertoire was profiled, and TCRdb retains in-frame clones only, with some absent. In the table there are about 410,000 clones, approximately 89% of which are singletons. The source material was peripheral blood. The receptor set was obtained from a woman in her thirties or forties with COVID-19, enrolled during active disease.

The J gene is TRBJ1-1, the V gene TRBV28; D gene ambiguous. V was trimmed by 7 bases and J by 0 bases, leaving 18 bases between them. CDR1 MDHEN and CDR2 SYDVKM come from the germline V gene. The CDR3 runs 16 residues. Here the CDR3 reads CASNKPLLVVNTEAFF. CDR3 in DNA: TGTGCCAGCAACAAACCCCTACTAGTAGTGAACACTGAAGCTTTCTTT.

The chain recombines TRBV27 with TRBJ2-7; D is perhaps TRBD2 (5 bases). Germline V lookup: CDR1 MNHEY, CDR2 SMNVEV (reference sequence). The CDR3 is 17 residues long. Trimming pared 3 bases from V and 0 bases from J, leaving 18 bases between. In nucleotides, the CDR3 is TGTGCCAGCAGTTTCTCCCCTGAGCGGTACTCCTCCTACGAGCAGTACTTC. The encoded protein is CASSFSPERYSSYEQYF.

The chain couples TRBV6-4 to TRBJ1-6; the D gene is possibly TRBD1 (6 bases). The CDR3 has 14 amino acids. Germline V gene lookup returns CDR1 MRHNA and CDR2 SNTAGT. Trimming left V 8 bases short and J 7 bases short, with 15 bases between. For the CDR3, the DNA is TGTGCCAGCCGGCCGGGGCAGGGGAATTCACCCCTCCACTTT. This translates into CASRPGQGNSPLHF.

The rearrangement joins TRBV5-1 to TRBJ1-1, with unresolved D. Germline loops: CDR1 SGHRS, CDR2 YFSETQ. The CDR3 consists of 15 residues. Trimming pared 7 bases from V and 0 bases from J, leaving 16 bases between. The CDR3 sequence: CASSPAAVMNTEAFF. The CDR3 DNA follows: TGCGCCAGCTCCCCGGCAGCGGTTATGAACACTGAAGCTTTCTTT.

The chain carries TRBV28 and TRBJ2-7; 7 bases align to TRBD2. The germline gives CDR1 MDHEN, CDR2 SYDVKM. The V segment lost 3 bases and the J segment 3 bases; nucleotides outside the gene matches: 8. The CDR3 length is 15 residues. CDR3 region: CASSFSYREDYEQYF. The CDR3 DNA sequence: TGTGCCAGCAGTTTTTCTTACCGGGAGGACTACGAGCAGTACTTC.

There are a few counts of this clone. V gene TRBV6-2 or TRBV6-3 combines with J gene TRBJ2-3; 7 nucleotides align to TRBD1. CDR3 size: 14 residues. The germline gives CDR1 MNHEY, CDR2 SVGEGT. The J segment lost 3 bases and the V segment lost 4 bases, leaving 4 bases of the junction unmatched. The CDR3 loop is CASSSTGATDTQYF. In nucleotides, the CDR3 is TGTGCCAGCAGTTCCACAGGGGCGACAGATACGCAGTATTTT.

The gene calls are TRBV7-2 and TRBJ1-2, with 9 bases lining up with TRBD1. The germline V gene encodes CDR1 SGHTA and CDR2 FQGNSA. The CDR3 sequence is 15 residues long. The junction had 6 bases not matched to a gene; V was cut back by 5 bases and J by 2 bases. CDR3 bases: TGTGCCAGCAGCGGGACAGGGTGGCTCAACTATGGCTACACCTTC. Its protein product is CASSGTGWLNYGYTF. The entire variable domain, with the rest obtained from reference TRBV7-2 and TRBJ1-2, is as follows: GAGVSQSPSNKVTEKGKDVELRCDPISGHTALYWYRQSLGQGLEFLIYFQGNSAPDKSGLPSDRFSAERTGGSVSTLTIQRTQQEDSAVYLCASSGTGWLNYGYTFGSGTRLTVV.

This clone was seen just once. The chain carries TRBV28 and TRBJ2-7; 10 nucleotides agree with TRBD2. CDR3 size: 15 residues. Germline V CDR1 and CDR2: MDHEN, SYDVKM. The J segment lost 4 bases and the V segment lost 6 bases, leaving 9 bases of the junction unmatched. The CDR3 region is CASRSLAGVRYEQYF. Written as DNA, the CDR3 is TGTGCCAGCAGGAGTCTAGCGGGAGTAAGGTACGAGCAGTACTTC. The full variable domain, its missing parts supplied by reference TRBV28 and TRBJ2-7, is DVKVTQSSRYLVKRTGEKVFLECVQDMDHENMFWYRQDPGLGLRLIYFSYDVKMKEKGDIPEGYSVSREKKERFSLILESASTNQTSMYLCASRSLAGVRYEQYFGPGTRLTVT.

The chain has TRBV19 and TRBJ2-3; 7 bases map to TRBD1. The CDR3 has 14 residues. The ends lost 8 bases at V and 2 bases at J; junction bases unmatched: 7. Germline V lookup: CDR1 LNHDA, CDR2 SQIVND (reference sequence). CDR3 protein: CASGRQGVTDTQYF. CDR3 sequence (DNA): TGTGCCAGTGGTCGACAGGGAGTCACAGATACGCAGTATTTT.

This clone was picked up one time. The V and J genes are TRBV6-2 or TRBV6-3 and TRBJ1-2, with a possible D match to TRBD1 (5 bases). The CDR3 has 11 residues. Germline CDR1 is MNHEY and CDR2 is SVGEGT. V lost 8 bases and J 10 bases, leaving 14 bases between the germline ends. CDR3 residues: CASGLDTSYTF. Written as DNA, the CDR3 is TGTGCCAGCGGCCTGGACACCTCCTACACCTTC.

The chain couples TRBV5-4 to TRBJ2-7, with 11 bases lining up with TRBD1. CDR1 is SGHNT and CDR2 is YYREEE in the germline V gene (reference sequence). The CDR3 runs to 13 residues. The trim removed 0 bases at V and 12 bases at J, leaving 5 bases unmatched. The CDR3 bases are TGTGCCAGCAGCTTGGCGGGGACAGGGGGATGGTACTTC. This translates into CASSLAGTGGWYF.

This chain joins TRBV12-3 or TRBV12-4 and TRBJ1-2; 7 bases line up with TRBD1. CDR3 length: 13 residues. V gave up 6 bases and J gave up 3 bases; unmatched junction bases: 4. For the CDR3, the DNA is TGTGCCAGCAGCCCAGGGGGAGACTATGGCTACACCTTC. It is translated as CASSPGGDYGYTF.

J is TRBJ1-1 and V is TRBV28; 7 nucleotides align to TRBD1. This CDR3 comprises 14 residues. The V and J ends lost 5 bases and 0 bases, in that order; junction bases with no gene match: 3. In germline, CDR1 is MDHEN, CDR2 SYDVKM. The CDR3 protein is CASSRTGVNTEAFF. CDR3 DNA sequence: TGTGCCAGCAGTAGGACAGGAGTGAACACTGAAGCTTTCTTT. Based on the CDR3 plus reference TRBV28 and TRBJ1-1, the full variable domain is DVKVTQSSRYLVKRTGEKVFLECVQDMDHENMFWYRQDPGLGLRLIYFSYDVKMKEKGDIPEGYSVSREKKERFSLILESASTNQTSMYLCASSRTGVNTEAFFGQGTRLTVV.

Points on this clone: Other DNA sequences of this sample code for an identical CDR3. The chain carries TRBV4-1 and TRBJ2-7; 12 nucleotides align to TRBD1. Germline-derived CDR1 and CDR2 are MGHRA and YSYEKL. V dropped 3 bases and J dropped 7; count of bases not matched to a gene: 4. This CDR3 is 14 amino acids long. CDR3 loop: CASSQGQGAGEQYF. The CDR3 DNA reads TGCGCCAGCAGCCAGGGACAGGGGGCGGGTGAGCAGTACTTC.

The gene calls are TRBV4-1 and TRBJ2-1; 8 bases map to TRBD2. Germline V gene sequence: CDR1 MGHRA, CDR2 YSYEKL. This CDR3 contains 13 residues. J gave up 6 bases and V 4 bases, and 2 bases lay outside the gene matches. CDR3 sequence reads: CASSRGLVNEQFF. The CDR3 region has the DNA TGCGCCAGCAGCCGGGGACTAGTCAATGAGCAGTTCTTC.

The CDR3, as DNA: TGCGCCAGCAGCTTAAGGGGTCTAGGAAACACCATATATTTT. This sequence encodes CASSLRGLGNTIYF. This chain uses TRBV5-1 with TRBJ1-3; tentatively, D is TRBD1 (5 bases). With 2 bases removed from V and 4 bases from J, the gap between germline ends came to 10 bases. The V gene's germline CDR1 is SGHRS and CDR2 YFSETQ. The CDR3 sequence is 14 residues long.

This chain links TRBV7-2 with TRBJ1-2; 9 bases are a match to TRBD1. The CDR3 runs to 17 residues. Germline-derived CDR1 and CDR2 are SGHTA and FQGNSA. With V trimmed by 4 bases and J by 8 bases, 17 bases remained unmatched. CDR3 sequence: CASSSAGTGTMVRGYTF. In DNA, the CDR3 is TGTGCCAGCAGCTCTGCCGGGACAGGGACAATGGTACGCGGCTACACCTTC.

The chain links TRBV5-1 to TRBJ1-1; D uncertain. CDR1 is SGHRS, CDR2 YFSETQ, per germline. The V end was cut by 4 bases, the J end by 4 bases, with 14 bases between. The CDR3 contains 14 residues. DNA for the CDR3: TGCGCCAGCAGCCCCCTCCCGGAGGGCACTGAAGCTTTCTTT. Translation: CASSPLPEGTEAFF.

This clone was found a few times. CDR3 DNA sequence: TGTGCCAGCAGTTTAAGAATCGTGTTCACGGGGAATGAGCAGTTCTTC. Protein: CASSLRIVFTGNEQFF. The V call is TRBV28, the J call TRBJ2-1, with D maybe TRBD2 (5 bases). The CDR3 spans 16 residues. From germline, CDR1 is MDHEN and CDR2 SYDVKM. V was clipped by 2 bases and J by 7 bases, with 18 bases between them.

The chain uses TRBV30 and TRBJ2-1; D remains ambiguous. The V end was cut by 0 bases, the J end by 6 bases, with 12 bases between. Germline CDR1 and CDR2: GTSNPN and SVGIG (reference sequence). The CDR3 consists of 14 residues. The CDR3 coding sequence is TGTGCCTGGAGTGTACTTTTAGAAAGCAATGAGCAGTTCTTC. Amino acid sequence: CAWSVLLESNEQFF.

As for this clone: Additional DNA sequences in this sample encode the identical CDR3. V and J are TRBV18 and TRBJ1-2; no reliable D call. Germline V lookup: CDR1 KGHSH, CDR2 LQKENI. The CDR3 covers 13 residues. With 6 bases removed from V and 2 bases from J, the gap between germline ends came to 10 bases. The CDR3 protein is CASSPDGNYGYTF. The CDR3 DNA reads TGTGCCAGCTCCCCCGACGGGAACTATGGCTACACCTTC.

CDR3 nucleotide sequence: TGTGCCAGCAGTTTAAAGACAGGCCAGTGGACGTACAATGAGCAGTTCTTC. Protein sequence: CASSLKTGQWTYNEQFF. The J gene is TRBJ2-1, the V gene TRBV27, with a possible D match to TRBD1 (6 bases). The V and J ends lost 2 bases and 4 bases respectively, with 18 bases between them. The CDR3 contains 17 residues. Germline V lookup: CDR1 MNHEY, CDR2 SMNVEV (reference sequence).

The sample holds one count of this clone. This chain joins TRBV23-1 and TRBJ1-5; D gene uncertain. TRBV23-1 has ORF status, its function being uncertain. The CDR3 extends over 14 amino acids. Between the trimmed V and J ends, which lost 4 bases and 7 bases, there was a span of 14 bases. CDR3 region: CASSPRNRRQPQHF. CDR3 in DNA: TGCGCCAGCAGTCCTCGAAACCGGAGACAGCCCCAGCATTTT.